The table lists the clone carrying this TCR beta chain with a few counts. The antigen is unknown. The sample belongs to a study of T-cell memory formation after mild COVID-19. Study observations and caveats: Later expanders leaned CD4+, whereas clones that contracted between day 15 and 85 were balanced CD4/CD8. Whether day 37 second-wave clones are SARS-CoV-2-specific was not confirmed. Shrinking CD4+ clones resided mostly in CM and EM, and CD8+ ones in EMRA.

It was 5'RACE with constant-segment primers that produced the TCR alpha and TCR beta cDNA libraries, which carried sample barcodes and UMIs. TCRdb re-called the 5' RACE reads through MiXCR, storing one row per CDR3 protein. The sample holds some 410,000 distinct CDR3 sequences, around a quarter seen once. Specimen: PBMCs or a T cell subset sorted from them (not recorded which). The clonotype comes from an adult woman who had mild COVID-19 (a few samples of this study predate the infection). Cell type and time point are not known.

The CDR3 protein is CASSSGLAGVEQYF. The CDR3 DNA sequence: TGTGCCAGCAGCTCCGGACTAGCGGGGGTTGAGCAGTACTTC. The J gene is TRBJ2-7, the V gene TRBV7-3, with 13 positions matching TRBD2. The CDR3 is made up of 14 amino acids. J gave up 7 bases and V 4 bases, and 4 bases lay outside the gene matches. Per the germline V gene, CDR1 is SGHTA and CDR2 is FQGTGA.